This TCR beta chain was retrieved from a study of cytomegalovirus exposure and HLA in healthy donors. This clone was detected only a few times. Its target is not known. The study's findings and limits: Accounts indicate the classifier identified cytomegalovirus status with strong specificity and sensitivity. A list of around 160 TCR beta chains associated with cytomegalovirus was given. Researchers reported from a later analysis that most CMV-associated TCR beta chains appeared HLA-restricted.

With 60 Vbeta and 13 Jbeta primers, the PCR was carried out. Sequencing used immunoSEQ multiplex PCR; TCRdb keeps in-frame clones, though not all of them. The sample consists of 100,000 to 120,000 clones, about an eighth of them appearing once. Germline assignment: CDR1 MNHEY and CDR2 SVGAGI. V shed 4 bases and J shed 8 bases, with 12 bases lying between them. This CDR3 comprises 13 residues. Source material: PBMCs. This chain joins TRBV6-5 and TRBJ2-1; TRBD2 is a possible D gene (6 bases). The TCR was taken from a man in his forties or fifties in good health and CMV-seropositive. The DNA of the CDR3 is TGTGCCAGCAGTTTCGGGACTGCCTATGAGCAGTTCTTC. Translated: CASSFGTAYEQFF.